These T cell receptor beta chains were read from a single sample in a study of T cells after somatic rescue of genetic block. Clones were sequenced by immunoSEQ multiplex PCR, and TCRdb holds only the in-frame ones, with some missing. The repertoire includes about 120,000 clones, approximately 90% of them detected once, and about 1.5% sits in the top ten. Specimen: peripheral blood mononuclear cells (PBMCs). The receptors were gathered from a woman under 30. The CDR3 runs from the conserved cysteine through the conserved F or W.

j_gene | v_gene | CDR3aa
TRBJ2-7 | TRBV19 | CASSPRTERTYEQYF
TRBJ1-5 | TRBV19 | CASRGDRGSNQPQHF
TRBJ2-3 | TRBV28 | CASSLVNTDTQYF
TRBJ1-1 | TRBV9 | CASSVHFNTEAFF
TRBJ2-7 | TRBV19 | CASSMISGASYEQYF
TRBJ2-7 | TRBV7-3 | CASSLESRAEQYF
TRBJ2-3 | TRBV9 | CASSGGGGPEDTQYF
TRBJ2-1 | TRBV7-6 | CASSFETGGTYNEQFF
TRBJ2-2 | TRBV5-1 | CASSFRVSGELFF
TRBJ2-7 | TRBV15 | CATSGTERYEQYF
TRBJ2-5 | TRBV9 | CASSVAGGPQETQYF
TRBJ1-1 | TRBV9 | CASSAYSGGEAFF
TRBJ1-4 | TRBV19 | CASSIEGTVGGEKLFF
TRBJ2-7 | TRBV5-1 | CASSLGTGTSVTSYEQYF
TRBJ2-1 | TRBV28 | CASSPSRMSYNEQFF
TRBJ2-3 | TRBV11-2 | CASSWGPSADTQYF
TRBJ1-2 | TRBV5-1 | CASSFRAGGNGYTF
TRBJ1-5 | TRBV2 | CASTLQTGSNQPQHF
TRBJ1-1 | TRBV2 | CASTPHDENTEAFF
TRBJ2-2 | TRBV27 | CASTLAGSLASTGELFF
TRBJ1-5 | TRBV2 | CASSQEGRGGYQPQHF
TRBJ1-2 | TRBV27 | CASSPQGGDYGYTF
TRBJ2-2 | TRBV28 | CASSTGGELFF
TRBJ2-1 | TRBV7-3 | CASSLKRPTGGEQFF
TRBJ1-6 | TRBV27 | CASSSYNSPLHF
TRBJ2-7 | TRBV21-1 | CASSLRDSYSYEQYF
TRBJ2-5 | TRBV2 | CASSGAGGGETQYF
TRBJ2-2 | TRBV6-5 | CASRTVNTGELFF
TRBJ2-1 | TRBV27 | CASSSWGALDEQFF
TRBJ1-4 | TRBV5-1 | CASSSRSERGEKLFF
TRBJ1-2 | TRBV6-5 | CASMGQGARYGYTF
TRBJ2-7 | TRBV4-3 | CASSQVPPGYYEQYF
TRBJ1-5 | TRBV10-3 | CAIRADRGGSFGNQPQHF
TRBJ2-7 | TRBV6-5 | CATKGEEQYF
TRBJ1-2 | TRBV5-5 | CASSLFIERNYGYTF
TRBJ2-5 | TRBV4-2 | CASRQGLGETQYF
TRBJ2-2 | TRBV19 | CASSIARARNTGELFF
TRBJ1-1 | TRBV4-3 | CASSQDVAFMNTEAFF
TRBJ1-2 | TRBV30 | CAFGGYYGYTF